This is a list of T cell receptor beta chains from one sample in a study of cytomegalovirus exposure and HLA in healthy donors. Only in-frame clones appear in the TCRdb table, and some are missing; sequencing was by immunoSEQ multiplex PCR. The sample carries about 110,000 clones, 88% recorded once. Sequencing used PBMCs. All receptors derive from a woman in her 30s in good health and CMV-seropositive. Both conserved end residues are part of each CDR3. A D gene is named only where the DNA matches it firmly. Only part of the rows carry a size: once, few, many, or a class if the clone is expanded.

>once|TRBJ2-3|.|TRBV5-1
CASSRGSGSTDTQYF
TGCGCCAGCAGCCGAGGGTCGGGGAGCACAGATACGCAGTATTTT
>.|TRBJ2-5|.|TRBV5-6
CASSLSQGTQETQYF
TGTGCCAGCAGCTTGTCACAGGGCACACAAGAGACCCAGTACTTC
>once|TRBJ2-1|.|TRBV9
CASSVDSPYNEQFF
TGTGCCAGCAGCGTAGATAGTCCATACAATGAGCAGTTCTTC
>.|TRBJ1-5|TRBD1|TRBV2
CASSPGQGGQPQHF
TGTGCCAGCAGCCCGGGACAGGGGGGTCAGCCCCAGCATTTT
>.|TRBJ2-1|TRBD2|TRBV5-6
CASSFFLASGFRRNEQFF
TGTGCCAGCAGCTTCTTTCTCGCTAGCGGGTTCAGGAGAAATGAGCAGTTCTTC
>.|TRBJ2-7|TRBD1|TRBV19
CASSDTGGYYEQYF
TGTGCCAGTAGCGATACAGGGGGTTACTACGAGCAGTACTTC
>.|TRBJ2-7|TRBD1|TRBV6-5
CASSPGQGRYEQYF
TGTGCCAGCAGTCCGGGACAGGGGCGATACGAGCAGTACTTC
>.|TRBJ2-7|.|TRBV4-2
CASSQETGPTYEQYF
TGTGCCAGCAGCCAGGAAACAGGGCCGACCTACGAGCAGTACTTC
>.|TRBJ2-4|.|TRBV5-6
CASSLDSLLAKNIQYF
TGTGCCAGCAGCTTGGACAGTCTCCTAGCCAAAAACATTCAGTACTTC
>once|TRBJ2-7|.|TRBV4-3
CASSQRRQGLYEQYF
TGCGCCAGCAGCCAGCGCCGGCAGGGGCTCTACGAGCAGTACTTC
>.|TRBJ1-2|.|TRBV4-2
CASSQDRGALRYGYTF
TGTGCCAGCAGCCAAGATCGGGGTGCCCTTAGGTATGGCTACACCTTC
>.|TRBJ2-7|TRBD2|TRBV7-2
CASSLEGAGGPYF
TGTGCCAGCAGCTTAGAAGGAGCGGGAGGTCCCTACTTC
>.|TRBJ1-3|TRBD1|TRBV2
CARLPTGRTGGSGNTIYF
TGTGCCAGACTACCCACGGGGCGGACAGGGGGCTCTGGAAACACCATATATTTT
>.|TRBJ2-1|TRBD1|TRBV18
CASSYGGQGFEQFF
TGTGCCAGCTCATACGGCGGACAGGGGTTTGAGCAGTTCTTC
>.|TRBJ2-3|.|TRBV5-1
CASSSAGQGDTQYF
TGCGCCAGCAGCTCAGCGGGGCAGGGGGATACGCAGTATTTT
>.|TRBJ2-2|.|TRBV19
CASSIRGATGELFF
TGTGCCAGTAGTATTCGGGGAGCGACCGGGGAGCTGTTTTTT
>.|TRBJ2-4|TRBD2|TRBV27
CASSFRGGAKNIQYF
TGTGCCAGCAGTTTCCGCGGGGGGGCCAAAAACATTCAGTACTTC
>.|TRBJ2-7|TRBD1|TRBV27
CASRTGSYEQYF
TGTGCCTCCCGGACAGGCTCCTACGAGCAGTACTTC
>.|TRBJ2-1|TRBD2|TRBV5-4
CASSFLGTRNEQFF
TGTGCCAGCAGCTTCCTAGGGACTAGGAATGAGCAGTTCTTC
>.|TRBJ1-2|.|TRBV6-6
CASSPRELANYGYTF
TGTGCCAGCAGTCCTCGGGAACTGGCTAACTATGGCTACACCTTC
>.|TRBJ1-2|.|TRBV2
CASSLTGSYGYTF
TGTGCCAGCAGTCTCACAGGGTCCTATGGCTACACCTTC
>.|TRBJ2-7|.|TRBV15
CATSRGGLAYEQYF
TGTGCCACCAGCAGAGGGGGACTTGCCTACGAGCAGTACTTC
>once|TRBJ2-5|.|TRBV5-1
CASSLAQRETQYF
TGCGCCAGCAGCTTGGCCCAGCGGGAGACCCAGTACTTC
>.|TRBJ2-1|TRBD2|TRBV9
CASSVDLAEYNEQFF
TGTGCCAGCAGCGTAGATCTAGCGGAATACAATGAGCAGTTCTTC
>.|TRBJ2-2|TRBD1|TRBV5-1
CASSSRTGPTGELFF
TGCGCCAGCAGCTCCAGGACAGGGCCCACCGGGGAGCTGTTTTTT
>.|TRBJ2-1|.|TRBV15
CATSRDPFAGLNEQFF
TGTGCCACCAGCAGAGATCCTTTTGCAGGATTAAATGAGCAGTTCTTC
>.|TRBJ1-5|TRBD1|TRBV6-1
CASSESGWTGGNQPQHF
TGTGCCAGCAGTGAATCGGGTTGGACAGGGGGCAATCAGCCCCAGCATTTT
>.|TRBJ2-7|.|TRBV5-1
CASSLDPGSYYEQYF
TGCGCCAGCAGCTTGGATCCAGGAAGTTACTACGAGCAGTACTTC
>few|TRBJ1-4|TRBD1|TRBV4-2
CASSPGTGDEKLFF
TGTGCCAGCAGCCCCGGGACAGGGGATGAAAAACTGTTTTTT
>few|TRBJ2-5|TRBD2|TRBV29-1
CSVELGTSGSETQYF
TGCAGCGTCGAGTTAGGGACTAGCGGATCCGAGACCCAGTACTTC
>many|TRBJ1-2|.|TRBV19
CASTPEGRNYGYTF
TGTGCCAGTACCCCGGAGGGGCGGAACTATGGCTACACCTTC
>.|TRBJ1-1|.|TRBV9
CASSVDAYNTEAFF
TGTGCCAGCAGCGTAGATGCCTACAACACTGAAGCTTTCTTT
>.|TRBJ2-5|TRBD2|TRBV5-4
CASSTSGALYQETQYF
TGTGCCAGCAGTACTAGCGGGGCCCTGTACCAAGAGACCCAGTACTTC
>.|TRBJ2-6|TRBD1|TRBV2
CAGGQSSSGANVLTF
TGTGCCGGGGGACAGTCCTCCTCTGGGGCCAACGTCCTGACTTTC
>once|TRBJ2-2|.|TRBV4-1
CASSQLAFTGELFF
TGCGCCAGCAGCCAACTAGCGTTTACCGGGGAGCTGTTTTTT
>once|TRBJ1-1|.|TRBV4-1
CASSPWERANTEAFF
TGCGCCAGCAGCCCGTGGGAGAGGGCCAACACTGAAGCTTTCTTT
>.|TRBJ2-3|.|TRBV7-6
CASSLAWAEGTDTQYF
TGTGCCAGCAGCTTAGCGTGGGCTGAAGGCACAGATACGCAGTATTTT
>.|TRBJ2-7|TRBD1|TRBV9
CASSGGTGVHEQYF
TGTGCCAGCAGCGGGGGGACAGGGGTCCACGAGCAGTACTTC
>.|TRBJ2-3|TRBD2|TRBV9
CASSPSGGALDTQYF
TGTGCCAGCAGCCCAAGCGGGGGGGCCCTAGATACGCAGTATTTT
>.|TRBJ2-1|TRBD2|TRBV7-2
CASGTSGDDNEQFF
TGTGCCAGCGGGACTAGCGGGGACGACAATGAGCAGTTCTTC
>.|TRBJ1-2|.|TRBV29-1
CSVTPGGVNYGYTF
TGCAGCGTTACTCCGGGGGGGGTGAACTATGGCTACACCTTC
>.|TRBJ2-1|.|TRBV6-6
CASSQTDNEQFF
TGTGCCAGCAGTCAGACAGATAATGAGCAGTTCTTC
>.|TRBJ2-1|.|TRBV7-6
CASSLGGGRLTNEQFF
TGTGCCAGCAGCCTAGGTGGGGGCAGGTTAACCAATGAGCAGTTCTTC
>.|TRBJ2-5|TRBD2|TRBV10-3
CAISEGTSAETQYF
TGTGCCATCAGTGAGGGGACTAGCGCAGAGACCCAGTACTTC
>.|TRBJ1-5|.|TRBV5-6
CASSFGGMSNQPQHF
TGTGCCAGCAGCTTCGGGGGTATGAGCAATCAGCCCCAGCATTTT
>.|TRBJ1-3|.|TRBV9
CASSVGAQGNTIYF
TGTGCCAGCAGCGTGGGGGCGCAGGGAAACACCATATATTTT
>.|TRBJ1-1|.|TRBV18
CASSPLSWNTEAFF
TGTGCCAGCTCACCCCTCAGTTGGAACACTGAAGCTTTCTTT
>.|TRBJ2-2|.|TRBV7-6
CASSLGGTGELFF
TGTGCCAGCAGCTTAGGCGGGACCGGGGAGCTGTTTTTT
>.|TRBJ2-7|TRBD2|TRBV2
CASSLRGALPYEQYF
TGTGCCAGCAGCCTGCGGGGGGCCTTACCCTACGAGCAGTACTTC
>.|TRBJ2-7|.|TRBV6-5
CASRPVGAGLYEQYF
TGTGCCAGCAGACCGGTGGGGGCGGGTTTGTACGAGCAGTACTTC
>once|TRBJ1-2|TRBD1|TRBV29-1
CSVEVQGGTGKTF
TGCAGCGTTGAAGTCCAGGGGGGGACAGGAAAAACCTTC
>.|TRBJ2-1|.|TRBV4-1
CASSRNRYNEQFF
TGCGCCAGCAGCCGGAACAGATACAATGAGCAGTTCTTC
>.|TRBJ2-7|.|TRBV2
CASSARWEQYF
TGTGCCAGCAGTGCTCGGTGGGAGCAGTACTTC
>few|TRBJ2-7|TRBD2|TRBV11-2
CASSLALGDYKYEQYF
TGTGCCAGCAGCTTAGCGTTAGGGGACTACAAATACGAGCAGTACTTC